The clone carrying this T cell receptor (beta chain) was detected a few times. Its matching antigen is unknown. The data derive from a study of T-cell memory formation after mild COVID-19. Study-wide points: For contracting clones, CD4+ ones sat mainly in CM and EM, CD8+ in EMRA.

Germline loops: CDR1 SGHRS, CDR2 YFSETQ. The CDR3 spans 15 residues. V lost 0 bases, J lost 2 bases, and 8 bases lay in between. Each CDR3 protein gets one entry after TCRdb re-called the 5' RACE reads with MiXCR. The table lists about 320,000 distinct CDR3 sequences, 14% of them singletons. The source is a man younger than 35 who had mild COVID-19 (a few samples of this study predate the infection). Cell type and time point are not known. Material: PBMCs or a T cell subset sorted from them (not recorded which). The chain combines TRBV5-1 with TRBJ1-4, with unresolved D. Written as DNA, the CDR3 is TGCGCCAGCAGCTTGGCCTCCGGTACTAATGAAAAACTGTTTTTT. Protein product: CASSLASGTNEKLFF.